The 14 T cell receptor beta chains listed next were all sequenced from one sample in a study of blood T cells in healthy people across ages (dated by TCRdb to 2014 to 2015). Receptor libraries were prepared by 5' RACE. The data were produced on an Illumina HiSeq 2500. A second PCR of roughly 6 to 11 cycles was run with a J-beta primer mix and a sample-barcoded 5' primer. TCRdb reran the public reads through fastp at Q25 and MiXCR, keeping productive beta chains. Rows are unified per CDR3 protein, each entry keeping the most common DNA and genes. Present in this sample are 800,000 to 900,000 distinct CDR3 sequences, less than 80% of which were seen just once. The top ten clonotypes cover approximately 30% of the sample. Specimen: blood. The receptors stem from a man aged 30 to 45 in good health.

The chain employs TRBV12-3 or TRBV12-4 and TRBJ1-1; D is perhaps TRBD1 (5 bases). The CDR3 is 13 residues long. V lost 8 bases and J lost 0, with 10 bases in between. CDR3 sequence reads: CASGKGMNTEAFF. CDR3 coding DNA: TGTGCCAGCGGTAAGGGGATGAACACTGAAGCTTTCTTT.

About this clonotype: A read error may account for a junction end that differs from germline. The chain combines TRBV6-5 with TRBJ1-1; 7 bases align to TRBD1. Per the germline V gene, CDR1 is MNHEY and CDR2 is SVGAGI. This CDR3 is 14 amino acids long. The CDR3, as DNA: TGTGCCAGCAGCTCCGACAGGGAAAACAGTGAAGCTTTCTTT. Translated, it gives CASSSDRENSEAFF.

The chain joins TRBV6-5 to TRBJ2-3, with a tentative D call TRBD1 (5 bases). Looked up from germline, CDR1 is MNHEY and CDR2 is SVGAGI. Trimming stripped 5 bases from V and 5 bases from J, with 14 bases between. The CDR3 covers 14 residues. The CDR3 DNA is TGTGCCAGCAGTAGGGGTGTAGGGTTAGATACGCAGTATTTT. Translation: CASSRGVGLDTQYF.

This clonotype was observed a handful of times. V gene TRBV4-3 combines with J gene TRBJ2-7, with TRBD2 as a possible D gene (6 bases). Germline V gene lookup returns CDR1 LGHNA and CDR2 YSLEER. The CDR3 is 14 residues long. The germline V and J ends were trimmed by 0 bases and 6 bases, with 12 bases remaining between them. The CDR3: CASSQDWRGAEQYF. As DNA, the CDR3 is TGCGCCAGCAGCCAAGATTGGCGGGGAGCCGAGCAGTACTTC.

This rearrangement joins TRBV4-3 to TRBJ2-7, with D unclear. V gave up 3 bases and J gave up 4 bases, with 10 bases separating them. This CDR3 comprises 13 residues. The V gene's germline CDR1 is LGHNA and CDR2 YSLEER. CDR3 protein: CASSQFQEYEQYF. The CDR3 DNA is TGCGCCAGCAGCCAGTTCCAGGAGTACGAGCAGTACTTC.

In nucleotides, the CDR3 is TGTGCCAGCCTGGACAGGGTAGGCGAGACCCAGTACTTC. Its protein is CASLDRVGETQYF. The V call is TRBV6-5, the J call TRBJ2-5; 8 bases align to TRBD1. Germline V gene data show CDR1 as MNHEY and CDR2 as SVGAGI. V dropped 8 bases and J dropped 5; count of bases not matched to a gene: 7. The CDR3 is 13 amino acids.

This chain connects TRBV7-3 to TRBJ2-1; D may match TRBD1 or TRBD2 (5 bases each). The DNA end is more similar to TRBJ2-7, so the J call may be wrong. Germline V gene data show CDR1 as SGHTA and CDR2 as FQGTGA. The CDR3 sequence is 17 residues long. The CDR3 nucleotides read TGTGCCAGCAGCCCCACTGGGGGATGGAGCTCCTACAATGAGCAGTACTTC. Translated: CASSPTGGWSSYNEQYF.

V usage is TRBV12-3 or TRBV12-4 and J usage is TRBJ2-3; 7 nucleotides match TRBD1. Losses at the gene ends were 4 bases for V and 2 bases for J; bases not matched to a gene: 3. The CDR3 has 14 residues. The CDR3 sequence is CASSWTGVTDTQYF. DNA for the CDR3: TGTGCCAGCAGTTGGACAGGAGTCACAGATACGCAGTATTTT.

V is TRBV4-3 and J is TRBJ2-4; perhaps D is TRBD1 or TRBD2 (6 bases each). Matching the DNA end better, TRBJ2-7 makes the J call doubtful. The germline V gene encodes CDR1 LGHNA and CDR2 YSLEER. CDR3 length equals 18 residues. The CDR3 nucleotides read TGCGCCAGCAGCCAAGGGGGGCACGCCACGGGGGTGGACTACGAGCAGTACTTC. Translating gives CASSQGGHATGVDYEQYF.

Turning to this clonotype: A clone one base away is much larger, so this may be a read error. V gene TRBV7-9 combines with J gene TRBJ2-7; D may be TRBD1 or TRBD2 (6 bases each). This CDR3 spans 13 amino acids. The germline gives CDR1 SEHNR, CDR2 FQNEAQ (reference sequence). The V end was cut by 3 bases, the J end by 5 bases, with 11 bases between. The CDR3 DNA reads TGTGCCAGCAGCTTTGGGGGGCCAGACGAGCAGTACTTC. Translating gives CASSFGGPDEQYF.

V usage is TRBV29-1 and J usage is TRBJ2-1, with TRBD2 identical over 7 bases. The J call may be in error: the DNA end matches TRBJ2-7 better. CDR1 and CDR2 from the germline V gene are SQVTM and ANQGSEA. This CDR3 is 14 amino acids long. The CDR3 DNA reads as TGCAGCGTTGTAGGCGGGAGCACCTACAATGAGCAGTACTTC. It encodes CSVVGGSTYNEQYF.

In DNA form, the CDR3 reads TGCGCCAGCAGCTTGACAACGGGAGGGCGTAATGAAAAACTGTTTTTT. Translating gives CASSLTTGGRNEKLFF. The rearrangement links TRBV5-1 to TRBJ1-4, with unresolved D. V was shortened by 1 base and J by 4 bases, with 14 bases between the two germline ends. Germline V gene sequence: CDR1 SGHRS, CDR2 YFSETQ. The CDR3 spans 16 residues.

The V and J genes are TRBV7-9 and TRBJ2-5; D unresolved. The germline V gene encodes CDR1 SEHNR and CDR2 FQNEAQ (reference sequence). V was trimmed by 6 bases and J by 5 bases, leaving 13 bases between them. This CDR3 is built from 13 residues. The DNA of the CDR3 is TGTGCCAGCAGATGGGCCTTGAGCGAGACCCAGTACTTC. Translating gives CASRWALSETQYF.

This sequence joins TRBV13 and TRBJ1-6, with TRBD1 as a possible D gene (6 bases). The germline V and J ends were trimmed by 5 bases and 10 bases, with 15 bases remaining between them. The CDR3 runs 14 residues. Germline CDR1 reads PRHDT; CDR2 reads FYEKMQ (reference sequence). CDR3 residues: CASSLGQTRSPLHF. In DNA, the CDR3 is TGTGCCAGCAGCCTCGGACAGACCAGGTCACCCCTCCACTTT.